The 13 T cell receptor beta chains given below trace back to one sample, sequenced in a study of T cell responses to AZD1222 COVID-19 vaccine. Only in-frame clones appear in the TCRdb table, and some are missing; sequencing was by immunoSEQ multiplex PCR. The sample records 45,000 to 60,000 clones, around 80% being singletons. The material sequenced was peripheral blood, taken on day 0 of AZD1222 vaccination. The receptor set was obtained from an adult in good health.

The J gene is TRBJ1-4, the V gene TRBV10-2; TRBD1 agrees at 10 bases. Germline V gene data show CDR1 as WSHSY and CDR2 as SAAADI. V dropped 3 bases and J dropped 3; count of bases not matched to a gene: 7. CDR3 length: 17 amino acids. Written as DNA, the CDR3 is TGCGCCAGCAGTGACCTAAGGGGGACAGGGGCTAATGAAAAACTGTTTTTT. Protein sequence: CASSDLRGTGANEKLFF.

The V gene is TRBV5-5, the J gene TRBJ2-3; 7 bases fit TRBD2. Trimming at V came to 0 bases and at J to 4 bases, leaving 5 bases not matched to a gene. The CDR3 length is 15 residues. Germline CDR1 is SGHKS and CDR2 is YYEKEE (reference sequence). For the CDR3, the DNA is TGTGCCAGCAGCTTGGCACTAGCGTTAGCAGATACGCAGTATTTT. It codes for CASSLALALADTQYF.

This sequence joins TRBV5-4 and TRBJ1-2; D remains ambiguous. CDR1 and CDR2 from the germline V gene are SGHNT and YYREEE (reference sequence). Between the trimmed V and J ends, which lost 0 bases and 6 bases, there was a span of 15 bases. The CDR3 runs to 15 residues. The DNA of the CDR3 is TGTGCCAGCAGCTTGGGGTTGGAGAAATCCCATGGCTACACCTTC. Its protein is CASSLGLEKSHGYTF.

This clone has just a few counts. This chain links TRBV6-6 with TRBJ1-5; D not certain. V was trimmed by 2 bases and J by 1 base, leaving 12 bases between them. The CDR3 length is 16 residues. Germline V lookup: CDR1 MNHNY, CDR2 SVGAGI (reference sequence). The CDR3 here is CASSYTSGWSNQPQHF. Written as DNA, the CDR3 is TGTGCCAGCAGTTACACGTCCGGGTGGAGCAATCAGCCCCAGCATTTT.

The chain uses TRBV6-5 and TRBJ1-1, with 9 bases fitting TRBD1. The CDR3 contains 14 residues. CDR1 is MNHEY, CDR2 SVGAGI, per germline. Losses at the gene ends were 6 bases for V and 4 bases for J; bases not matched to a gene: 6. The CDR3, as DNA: TGTGCCAGCAGCCTGGGACAGGGCAGCACTGAAGCTTTCTTT. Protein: CASSLGQGSTEAFF.

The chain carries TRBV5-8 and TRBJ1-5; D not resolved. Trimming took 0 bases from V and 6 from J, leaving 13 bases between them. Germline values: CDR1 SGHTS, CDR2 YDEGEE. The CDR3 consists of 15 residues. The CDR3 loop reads CASSLEISPGQPQHF. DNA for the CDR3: TGTGCCAGCAGCTTGGAAATTTCCCCAGGTCAGCCCCAGCATTTT.

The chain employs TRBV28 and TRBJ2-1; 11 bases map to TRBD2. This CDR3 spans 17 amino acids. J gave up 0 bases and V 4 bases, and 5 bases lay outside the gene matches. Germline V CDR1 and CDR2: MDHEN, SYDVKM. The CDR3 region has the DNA TGTGCCAGCAGTTCCCCAACTAGCGGGAGCTCCTACAATGAGCAGTTCTTC. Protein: CASSSPTSGSSYNEQFF.

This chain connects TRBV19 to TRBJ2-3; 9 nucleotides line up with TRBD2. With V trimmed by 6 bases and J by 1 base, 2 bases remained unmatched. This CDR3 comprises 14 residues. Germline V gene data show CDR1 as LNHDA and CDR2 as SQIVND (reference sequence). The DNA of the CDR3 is TGTGCCAGTAGGTCTAGCGGGGGCACAGATACGCAGTATTTT. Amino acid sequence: CASRSSGGTDTQYF.

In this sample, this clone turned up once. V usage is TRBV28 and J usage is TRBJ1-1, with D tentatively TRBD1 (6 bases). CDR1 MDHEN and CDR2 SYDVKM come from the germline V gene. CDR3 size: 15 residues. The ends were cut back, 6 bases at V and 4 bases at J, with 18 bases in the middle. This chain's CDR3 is CASSQRTGTPTEAFF. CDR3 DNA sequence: TGTGCCAGCAGCCAACGAACCGGGACACCCACTGAAGCTTTCTTT.

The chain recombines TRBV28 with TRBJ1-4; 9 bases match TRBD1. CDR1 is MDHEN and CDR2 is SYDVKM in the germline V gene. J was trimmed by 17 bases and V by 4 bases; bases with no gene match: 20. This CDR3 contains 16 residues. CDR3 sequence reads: CASSSSANPQGARRFF. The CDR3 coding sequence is TGTGCCAGCAGTTCGTCGGCCAATCCACAGGGGGCTCGTAGATTTTTT.

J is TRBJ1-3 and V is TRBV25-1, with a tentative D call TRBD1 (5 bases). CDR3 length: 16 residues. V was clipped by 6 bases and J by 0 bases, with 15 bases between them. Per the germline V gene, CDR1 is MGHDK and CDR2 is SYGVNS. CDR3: CASSRLDTRSGNTIYF. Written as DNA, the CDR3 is TGTGCCAGCAGCAGATTGGACACCCGCTCTGGAAACACCATATATTTT.

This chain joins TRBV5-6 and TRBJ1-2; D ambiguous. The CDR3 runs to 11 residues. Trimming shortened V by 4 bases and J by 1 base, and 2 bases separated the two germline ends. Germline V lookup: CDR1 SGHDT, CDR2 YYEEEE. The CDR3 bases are TGTGCCAGCAGCGGTAACTATGGCTACACCTTC. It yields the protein CASSGNYGYTF. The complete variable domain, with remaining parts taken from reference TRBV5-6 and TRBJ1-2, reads DAGVTQSPTHLIKTRGQQVTLRCSPKSGHDTVSWYQQALGQGPQFIFQYYEEEERQRGNFPDRFSGHQFPNYSSELNVNALLLGDSALYLCASSGNYGYTFGSGTRLTVV.

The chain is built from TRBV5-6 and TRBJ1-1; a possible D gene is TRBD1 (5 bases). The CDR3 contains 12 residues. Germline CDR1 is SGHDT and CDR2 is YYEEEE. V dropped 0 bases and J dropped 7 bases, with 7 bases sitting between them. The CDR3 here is CASSLVRGEAFF. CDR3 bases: TGTGCCAGCAGCTTGGTGAGGGGTGAAGCTTTCTTT.